The present entry profiles one T cell receptor (beta chain) with its context. The germline CDR1 and CDR2 sequences are MNHEY and SVGEGT. The CDR3 extends over 16 amino acids. The V gene end was trimmed by 2 bases and the J gene end by 5 bases; junction bases not matched to a gene: 3. Libraries were prepared by immunoSEQ multiplex PCR; TCRdb keeps only in-frame clonotypes and omits some of them. The sample has approximately 390,000 clones, 90% seen once. The sample originates from a study of blood T cell repertoires in COVID-19. The genes are TRBV6-2 or TRBV6-3 and TRBJ2-3, with TRBD2 matching over 14 bases. Sequencing input: peripheral blood. This receptor was identified in a man between 18 and 35 years old with active or convalescent COVID-19. CDR3 coding DNA: TGTGCCAGCAGTTACGGGACTAGCGGGAGAGGAGATACGCAGTATTTT. Its protein product is CASSYGTSGRGDTQYF.